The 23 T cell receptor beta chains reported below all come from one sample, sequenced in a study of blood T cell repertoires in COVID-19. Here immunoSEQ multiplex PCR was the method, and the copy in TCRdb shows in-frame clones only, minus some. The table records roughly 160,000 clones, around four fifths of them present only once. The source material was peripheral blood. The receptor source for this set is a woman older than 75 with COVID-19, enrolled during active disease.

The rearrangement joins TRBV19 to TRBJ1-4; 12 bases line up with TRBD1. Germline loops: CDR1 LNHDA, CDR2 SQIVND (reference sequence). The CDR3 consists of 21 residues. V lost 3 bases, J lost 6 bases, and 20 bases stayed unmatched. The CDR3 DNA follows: TGTGCCAGTAGTATGATCCCCCATACCGGGACAGGGGGCGGACGGTATGAAAAACTGTTTTTT. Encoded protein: CASSMIPHTGTGGGRYEKLFF.

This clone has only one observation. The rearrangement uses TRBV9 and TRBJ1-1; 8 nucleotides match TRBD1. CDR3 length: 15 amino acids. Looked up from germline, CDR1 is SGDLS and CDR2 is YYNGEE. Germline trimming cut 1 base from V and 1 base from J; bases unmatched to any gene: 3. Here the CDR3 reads CASSVQGATNTEAFF. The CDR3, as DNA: TGTGCCAGCAGCGTACAGGGGGCGACGAACACTGAAGCTTTCTTT.

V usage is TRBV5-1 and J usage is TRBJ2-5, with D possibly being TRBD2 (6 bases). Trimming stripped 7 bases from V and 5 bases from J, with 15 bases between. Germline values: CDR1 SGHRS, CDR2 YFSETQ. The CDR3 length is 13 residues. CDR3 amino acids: CASATGVGETQYF. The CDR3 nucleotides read TGCGCCAGCGCGACGGGGGTGGGTGAGACCCAGTACTTC.

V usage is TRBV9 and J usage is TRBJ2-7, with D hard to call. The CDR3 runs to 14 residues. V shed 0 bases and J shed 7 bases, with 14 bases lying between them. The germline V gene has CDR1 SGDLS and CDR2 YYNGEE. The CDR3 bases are TGTGCCAGCAGCGTAGACCCCCTCTCTAGGGAGCAGTACTTC. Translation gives CASSVDPLSREQYF.

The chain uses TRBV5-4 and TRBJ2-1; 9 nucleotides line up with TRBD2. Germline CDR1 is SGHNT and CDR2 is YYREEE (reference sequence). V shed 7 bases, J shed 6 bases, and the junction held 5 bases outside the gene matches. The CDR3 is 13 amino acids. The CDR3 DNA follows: TGTGCCAGCGGAGTAGCGGGAGTCAATGAGCAGTTCTTC. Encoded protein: CASGVAGVNEQFF.

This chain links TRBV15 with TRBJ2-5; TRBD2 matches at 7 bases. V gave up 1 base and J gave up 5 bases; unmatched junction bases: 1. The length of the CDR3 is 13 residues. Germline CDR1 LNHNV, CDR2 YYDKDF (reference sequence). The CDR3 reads CATSRVGGETQYF. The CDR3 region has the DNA TGTGCCACCAGCAGAGTGGGAGGGGAGACCCAGTACTTC.

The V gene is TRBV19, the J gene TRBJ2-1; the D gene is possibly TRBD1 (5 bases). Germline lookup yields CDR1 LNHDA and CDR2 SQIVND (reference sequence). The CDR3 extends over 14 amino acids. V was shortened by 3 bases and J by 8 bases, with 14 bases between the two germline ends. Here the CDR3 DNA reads TGTGCCAGTAGTATTTTTAGCAGGGCGGATGAGCAGTTCTTC. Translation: CASSIFSRADEQFF.

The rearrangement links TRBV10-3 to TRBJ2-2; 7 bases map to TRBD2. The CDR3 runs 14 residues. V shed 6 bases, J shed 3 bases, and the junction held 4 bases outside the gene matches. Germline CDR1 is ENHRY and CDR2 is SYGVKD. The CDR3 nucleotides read TGTGCCATCAGGAGGGAGGGTGACACCGGGGAGCTGTTTTTT. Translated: CAIRREGDTGELFF.

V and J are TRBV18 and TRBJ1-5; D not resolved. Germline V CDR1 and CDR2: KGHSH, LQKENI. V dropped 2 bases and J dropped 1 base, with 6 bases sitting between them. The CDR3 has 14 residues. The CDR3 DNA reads TGTGCCAGCTCACCATCGGGGAGCAATCAGCCCCAGCATTTT. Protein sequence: CASSPSGSNQPQHF.

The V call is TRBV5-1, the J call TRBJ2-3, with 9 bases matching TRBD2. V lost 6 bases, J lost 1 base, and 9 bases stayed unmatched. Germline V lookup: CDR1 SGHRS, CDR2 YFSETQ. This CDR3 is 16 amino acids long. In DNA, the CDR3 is TGCGCCAGCAAGCTAGCGGGGCCCTCCGGCACAGATACGCAGTATTTT. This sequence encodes CASKLAGPSGTDTQYF.

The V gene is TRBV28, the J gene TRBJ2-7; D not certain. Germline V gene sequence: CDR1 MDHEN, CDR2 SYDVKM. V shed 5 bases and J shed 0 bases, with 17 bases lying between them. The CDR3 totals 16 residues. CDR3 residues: CASSPPRGSNSYEQYF. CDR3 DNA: TGTGCCAGCAGTCCCCCAAGAGGTTCAAACTCCTACGAGCAGTACTTC.

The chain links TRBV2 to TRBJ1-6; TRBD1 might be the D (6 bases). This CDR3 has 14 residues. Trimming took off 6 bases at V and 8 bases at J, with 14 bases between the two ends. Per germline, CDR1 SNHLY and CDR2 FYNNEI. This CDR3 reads CASRRQESDSPLHF. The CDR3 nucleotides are TGTGCCAGCAGACGACAGGAGAGTGATTCACCCCTCCACTTT.

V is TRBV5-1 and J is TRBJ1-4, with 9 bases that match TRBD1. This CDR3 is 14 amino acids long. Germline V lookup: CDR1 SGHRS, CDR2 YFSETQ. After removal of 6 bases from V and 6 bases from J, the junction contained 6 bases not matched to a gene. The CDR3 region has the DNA TGCGCCAGCAAATTGGGACAGGGCTATGAAAAACTGTTTTTT. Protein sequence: CASKLGQGYEKLFF.

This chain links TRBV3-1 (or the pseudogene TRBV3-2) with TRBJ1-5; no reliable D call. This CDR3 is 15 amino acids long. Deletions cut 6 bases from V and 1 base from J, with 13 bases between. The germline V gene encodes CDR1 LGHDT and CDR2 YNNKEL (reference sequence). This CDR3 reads CASRPSFNSNQPQHF. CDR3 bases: TGTGCCAGCAGACCCAGTTTCAACAGCAATCAGCCCCAGCATTTT.

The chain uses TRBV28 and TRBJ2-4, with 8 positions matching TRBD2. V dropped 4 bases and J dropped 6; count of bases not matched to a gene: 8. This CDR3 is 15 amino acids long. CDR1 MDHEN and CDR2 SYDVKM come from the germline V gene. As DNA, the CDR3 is TGTGCCAGCAGTTCGAGCGGGAGTGGGTCAAACATTCAGTACTTC. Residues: CASSSSGSGSNIQYF.

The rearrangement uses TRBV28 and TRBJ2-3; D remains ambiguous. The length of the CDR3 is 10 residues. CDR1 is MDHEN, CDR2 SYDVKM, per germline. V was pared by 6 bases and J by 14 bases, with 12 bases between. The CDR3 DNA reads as TGTGCCAGCAGGCGAGAGGTGCTGTATTTT. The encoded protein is CASRREVLYF.

The DNA for the CDR3 is TGTGCCAGCAGGGGCCTGAGAGGGGGCGCCTCCCTATCTAGCAATCAGCCCCAGCATTTT. It translates to CASRGLRGGASLSSNQPQHF. This chain links TRBV28 with TRBJ1-5, with 7 nucleotides matching TRBD1. The J segment lost 0 bases and the V segment lost 6 bases, leaving 20 bases of the junction unmatched. The CDR3 consists of 20 residues. The germline gives CDR1 MDHEN, CDR2 SYDVKM.

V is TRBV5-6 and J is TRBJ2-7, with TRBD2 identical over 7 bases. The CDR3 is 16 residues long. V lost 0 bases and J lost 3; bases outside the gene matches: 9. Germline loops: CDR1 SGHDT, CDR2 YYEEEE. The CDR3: CASSLVGGGAGYEQYF. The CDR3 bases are TGTGCCAGCAGCTTGGTCGGGGGAGGGGCCGGCTACGAGCAGTACTTC. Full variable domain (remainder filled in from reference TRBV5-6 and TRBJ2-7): DAGVTQSPTHLIKTRGQQVTLRCSPKSGHDTVSWYQQALGQGPQFIFQYYEEEERQRGNFPDRFSGHQFPNYSSELNVNALLLGDSALYLCASSLVGGGAGYEQYFGPGTRLTVT.

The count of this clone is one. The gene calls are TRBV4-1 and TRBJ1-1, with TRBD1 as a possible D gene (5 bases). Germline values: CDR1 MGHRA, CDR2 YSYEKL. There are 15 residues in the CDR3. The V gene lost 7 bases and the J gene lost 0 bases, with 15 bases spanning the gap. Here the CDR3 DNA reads TGCGCCAGCAATGGGGCGGGCGGGATGAACACTGAAGCTTTCTTT. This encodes CASNGAGGMNTEAFF.

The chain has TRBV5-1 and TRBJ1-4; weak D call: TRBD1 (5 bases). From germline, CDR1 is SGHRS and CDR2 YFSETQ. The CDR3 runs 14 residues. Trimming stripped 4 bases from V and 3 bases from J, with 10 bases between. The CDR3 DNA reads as TGCGCCAGCAGCGGGGGGGTTTCTAATGAAAAACTGTTTTTT. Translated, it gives CASSGGVSNEKLFF.

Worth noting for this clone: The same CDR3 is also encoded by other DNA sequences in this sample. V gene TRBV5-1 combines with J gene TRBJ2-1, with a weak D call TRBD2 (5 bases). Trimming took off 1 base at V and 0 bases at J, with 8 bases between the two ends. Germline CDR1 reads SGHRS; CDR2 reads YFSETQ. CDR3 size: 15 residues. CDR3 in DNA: TGCGCCAGCAGCTTGACGGGGAGCTCCTACAATGAGCAGTTCTTC. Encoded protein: CASSLTGSSYNEQFF.

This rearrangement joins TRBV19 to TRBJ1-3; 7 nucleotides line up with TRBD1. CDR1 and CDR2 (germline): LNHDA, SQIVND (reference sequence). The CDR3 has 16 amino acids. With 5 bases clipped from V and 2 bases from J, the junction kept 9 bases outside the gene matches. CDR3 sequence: CASSVRQGSAGNTIYF. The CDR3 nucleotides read TGTGCCAGTAGTGTACGACAGGGTTCGGCTGGAAACACCATATATTTT.

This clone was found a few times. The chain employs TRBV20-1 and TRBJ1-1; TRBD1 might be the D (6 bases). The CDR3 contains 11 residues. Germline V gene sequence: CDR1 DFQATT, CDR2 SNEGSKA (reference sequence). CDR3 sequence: CRGTFGTEAFF. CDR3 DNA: TGCAGAGGGACATTCGGGACTGAAGCTTTCTTT.